The 18 T cell receptor beta chains reported below all come from one sample, sequenced in a study of neurological immune-mediated disorders. One entry per CDR3 protein results from TCRdb running MiXCR on the 5' RACE reads. The table shows some 26,000 distinct CDR3 sequences, with over 3% occurring only once. Sequencing was carried out using PBMCs. The receptors were gathered from a woman in her 30s with multiple sclerosis.

This clonotype showed up many times. V and J are TRBV6-5 and TRBJ2-1; unclear D gene. The V gene's germline CDR1 is MNHEY and CDR2 SVGAGI. CDR3 size: 12 residues. The V and J ends lost 6 bases and 8 bases respectively, with 11 bases between them. This chain's CDR3 is CASRDPGDEQFF. CDR3 bases: TGTGCCAGCAGGGATCCCGGCGATGAGCAGTTCTTC.

About this clonotype: Possible read error: a much larger clone is one base away. The chain carries TRBV28 and TRBJ2-7, with D unresolved. V was shortened by 3 bases and J by 7 bases, with 16 bases between the two germline ends. Germline V lookup: CDR1 MDHEN, CDR2 SYDVKM. The CDR3 consists of 14 residues. Here the CDR3 DNA reads TGTGCCAGCAGTTTTCGTTCAGTTAGCCAAGAGCAGTACTTC. As protein: CASSFRSVSQEQYF.

The chain couples TRBV20-1 to TRBJ2-2; either TRBD1 or TRBD2 may supply D (5 bases each). V lost 0 bases to trimming and J lost 2 bases, with 10 bases between them. CDR1 is DFQATT, CDR2 SNEGSKA, per germline (reference sequence). CDR3 length equals 15 residues. CDR3 loop: CSARDLRGNTGELFF. CDR3 nucleotide sequence: TGCAGTGCTAGAGATCTCCGGGGCAACACCGGGGAGCTGTTTTTT.

There are many counts of this clonotype. The rearrangement links TRBV20-1 to TRBJ2-7, with 8 bases that match TRBD1. This CDR3 has 14 amino acids. Germline trimming cut 5 bases from V and 6 bases from J; bases unmatched to any gene: 12. Germline V lookup: CDR1 DFQATT, CDR2 SNEGSKA (reference sequence). In DNA, the CDR3 is TGCAGTGCTCCCGGGACAGGAGGTGGGCGCGAGCAGTACTTC. It translates to CSAPGTGGGREQYF.

There are many counts of this clonotype. This chain uses TRBV12-3 or TRBV12-4 with TRBJ1-2, with 7 bases that match TRBD1. The CDR3 is 14 amino acids. J gave up 4 bases and V 1 base, and 3 bases lay outside the gene matches. This CDR3 is CASSLDRGGYGYTF. In DNA form, the CDR3 reads TGTGCCAGCAGTTTAGACAGGGGCGGCTATGGCTACACCTTC.

The rearrangement joins TRBV12-5 to TRBJ2-7, with D unresolved. The germline V gene has CDR1 LGHNT and CDR2 FRNRAP. The ends were cut back, 3 bases at V and 4 bases at J, with 7 bases in the middle. The CDR3 is 12 amino acids. CDR3 coding DNA: TGTGCTAGTGGTTTAAACAGTTACGAGCAGTACTTC. Translating gives CASGLNSYEQYF.

This clonotype was seen ten or more times. The rearrangement joins TRBV5-1 to TRBJ2-1; D remains ambiguous. The V end was cut by 0 bases, the J end by 1 base, with 5 bases between. CDR1 SGHRS and CDR2 YFSETQ come from the germline V gene. The CDR3 contains 14 residues. The CDR3 region has the DNA TGCGCCAGCAGCTTGGACTCGTCCTACAATGAGCAGTTCTTC. Translation: CASSLDSSYNEQFF.

Ten or more counts support this clonotype. This sequence joins TRBV5-1 and TRBJ2-7; possibly TRBD1 or TRBD2 for D (5 bases each). Germline CDR1 SGHRS, CDR2 YFSETQ. The CDR3 extends over 15 amino acids. V lost 4 bases and J lost 3, with 17 bases in between. This CDR3 reads CASSGGEGRHYEQYF. The CDR3 nucleotides read TGCGCCAGCAGCGGGGGAGAGGGACGACACTACGAGCAGTACTTC.

This clonotype was seen many times. This rearrangement joins TRBV5-6 to TRBJ1-5; tentatively, D is TRBD1 (5 bases). This CDR3 has 13 residues. Germline lookup yields CDR1 SGHDT and CDR2 YYEEEE. With 4 bases removed from V and 5 bases from J, the gap between germline ends came to 10 bases. The CDR3 DNA reads as TGTGCCAGCAGCACACCGGGGGATCAGCCCCAGCATTTT. Translation: CASSTPGDQPQHF.

The CDR3 is CASSTGTGLTGAYEQYF. Here the CDR3 DNA reads TGTGCCAGCAGCACCGGGACAGGACTGACTGGCGCCTACGAGCAGTACTTC. This chain uses TRBV9 with TRBJ2-7, with 8 positions matching TRBD1. Trimming cost V 4 bases and J 2 bases; bases outside gene matches: 14. Germline V gene sequence: CDR1 SGDLS, CDR2 YYNGEE. This CDR3 has 17 amino acids.

The sample holds many counts of this clonotype. The chain uses TRBV12-3 or TRBV12-4 and TRBJ1-5; D is undetermined. The CDR3 runs 16 residues. V was trimmed by 0 bases and J by 0 bases, leaving 9 bases between them. The DNA for the CDR3 is TGTGCCAGCAGTTTAGCTGGGGAAGATAGCAATCAGCCCCAGCATTTT. Its protein product is CASSLAGEDSNQPQHF.

The table lists this clonotype with many counts. The chain combines TRBV5-1 with TRBJ1-2; 9 bases match TRBD1. CDR3 size: 14 residues. After removal of 4 bases from V and 4 bases from J, the junction contained 5 bases not matched to a gene. Germline CDR1 is SGHRS and CDR2 is YFSETQ. Here the CDR3 reads CASSDGTGSYGYTF. CDR3 in DNA: TGCGCCAGCAGCGACGGGACAGGGTCCTATGGCTACACCTTC.

This clonotype was detected ten times or more. One end of the junction varies from germline; a read error may be responsible. This chain uses TRBV7-9 with TRBJ1-6; D remains unclear. The CDR3 consists of 12 residues. The V gene's germline CDR1 is SEHNR and CDR2 FQNEAQ (reference sequence). As DNA, the CDR3 is TGTGCCAGCAGCTTGGAGGATTCACCCCTCAACTTT. Protein: CASSLEDSPLNF.

This clonotype appeared many times. CDR3: CASSLSSTGRGYTF. The DNA for the CDR3 is TGTGCCAGCAGTTTATCATCGACAGGGCGGGGCTACACCTTC. The chain has TRBV12-3 or TRBV12-4 and TRBJ1-2, with 7 nucleotides matching TRBD1. CDR3 length: 14 residues. The V gene end was trimmed by 2 bases and the J gene end by 8 bases; junction bases not matched to a gene: 8.

There are many counts of this clonotype. J is TRBJ2-7 and V is TRBV7-6; D is undetermined. V lost 2 bases and J lost 5, with 7 bases in between. The CDR3 has 12 amino acids. Germline V gene data show CDR1 as SGHVS and CDR2 as FNYEAQ. CDR3 nucleotide sequence: TGTGCCAGCAGCTTAAAGGAGAACGAGCAGTACTTC. Residues: CASSLKENEQYF. Full variable domain (rest looked up from reference TRBV7-6 and TRBJ2-7): GAGVSQSPRYKVTKRGQDVALRCDPISGHVSLYWYRQALGQGPEFLTYFNYEAQQDKSGLPNDRFSAERPEGSISTLTIQRTEQRDSAMYRCASSLKENEQYFGPGTRLTVT.

This clonotype was picked up a small number of times. A much larger clone is a single base away; this may be a read error. The genes are TRBV7-8 and TRBJ1-4; D gene uncertain. The CDR3 contains 15 residues. V was pared by 1 base and J by 5 bases, with 11 bases between. Germline CDR1 is SGHVS and CDR2 is FQNEAQ. Here the CDR3 DNA reads TGTGCCAGCAGCTTAGTAGGGAAAAAGAATGAAAAACTGTTTTTT. Its translation: CASSLVGKKNEKLFF. Drawing the rest from reference TRBV7-8 and TRBJ1-4, the complete variable domain is GAGVSQSPRYKVAKRGQDVALRCDPISGHVSLFWYQQALGQGPEFLTYFQNEAQLDKSGLPSDRFFAERPEGSVSTLKIQRTQQEDSAVYLCASSLVGKKNEKLFFGSGTQLSVL.

There are many counts of this clonotype. The chain uses TRBV20-1 and TRBJ2-7, with TRBD2 matching 10 bases. This CDR3 spans 13 amino acids. Germline CDR1 is DFQATT and CDR2 is SNEGSKA (reference sequence). CDR3 nucleotide sequence: TGCACCTGGAAGATTAGCGGGAGGAACGAGCAGTACTTC. As protein: CTWKISGRNEQYF.

This clonotype appeared many times. The chain carries TRBV5-1 and TRBJ1-1; the D is unclear. The CDR3 spans 14 residues. Germline CDR1 and CDR2: SGHRS and YFSETQ. V lost 0 bases to trimming and J lost 4 bases, with 10 bases between them. The CDR3 loop reads CASSLGSGSTEAFF. The CDR3 DNA sequence: TGCGCCAGCAGCTTGGGATCCGGGAGCACTGAAGCTTTCTTT.